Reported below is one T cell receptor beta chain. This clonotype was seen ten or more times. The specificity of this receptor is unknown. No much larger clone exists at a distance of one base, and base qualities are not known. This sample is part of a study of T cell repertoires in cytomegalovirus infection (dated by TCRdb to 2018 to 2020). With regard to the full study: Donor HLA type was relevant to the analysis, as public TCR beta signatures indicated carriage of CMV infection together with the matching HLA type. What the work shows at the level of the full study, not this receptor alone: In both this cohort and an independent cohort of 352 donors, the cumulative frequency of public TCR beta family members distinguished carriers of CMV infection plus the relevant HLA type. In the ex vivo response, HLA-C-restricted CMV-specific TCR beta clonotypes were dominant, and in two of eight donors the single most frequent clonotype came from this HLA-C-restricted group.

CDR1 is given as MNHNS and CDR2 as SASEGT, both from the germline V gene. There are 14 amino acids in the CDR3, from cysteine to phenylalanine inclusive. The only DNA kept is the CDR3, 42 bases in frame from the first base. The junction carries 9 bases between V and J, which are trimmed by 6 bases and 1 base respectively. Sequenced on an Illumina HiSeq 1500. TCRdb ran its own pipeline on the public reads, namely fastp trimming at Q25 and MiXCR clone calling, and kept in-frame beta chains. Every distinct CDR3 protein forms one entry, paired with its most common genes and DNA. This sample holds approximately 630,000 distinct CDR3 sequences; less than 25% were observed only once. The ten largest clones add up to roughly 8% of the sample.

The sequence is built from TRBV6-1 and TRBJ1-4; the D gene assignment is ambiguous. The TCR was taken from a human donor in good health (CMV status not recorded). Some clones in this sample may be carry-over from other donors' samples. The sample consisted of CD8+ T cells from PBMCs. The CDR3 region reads CASSILGTNEKLFF. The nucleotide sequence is TGTGCCAGCAGCATCCTAGGAACTAATGAAAAACTGTTTTTT.